This TCR beta chain is drawn from a study of T cells in localized non-small cell lung cancer. Study findings and constraints: An association was observed between higher blood T cell density and longer overall survival. Out of the top 100 tumor clones, a median about 58 were seen in adjacent lung.

Notes on this clone: Its antigen is unknown.

Here immunoSEQ multiplex PCR was the method, and the copy in TCRdb shows in-frame clones only, minus some. Of around 2,300 clones in the sample, around 28% were seen once. Germline CDR1 and CDR2: SGHNT and YENEEA. The length of the CDR3 is 15 residues. Trimming removed 5 bases from V and 6 bases from J; junction bases left unmatched: 10. Sample: lung tumor tissue, taken before any cancer treatment. The chain carries TRBV11-3 and TRBJ2-7; 10 bases line up with TRBD2. This clonotype was sampled from a man aged 35 to 70 with stage III squamous cell lung carcinoma. Here the CDR3 DNA reads TGTGCCAGCAGCGACCGACTAGCGGGTAACCGCGAGCAGTACTTC. This encodes CASSDRLAGNREQYF.